This T cell receptor beta chain was recovered during a study of blood T cell repertoires in COVID-19 (dated by TCRdb to about 2020). Looking at the study overall: Collaborator samples came from the United States, Italy and Spain and covered acute and convalescent phases of COVID-19. The prospective study material was composed of cDNA or gDNA derived from T cells, B-cell-depleted T cells, or PBMCs. The dataset comprised deeply sampled blood TCRbeta repertoires from subjects exposed to, actively infected with, or recovered from COVID-19. The repertoires were made available in a free public database intended to serve as a resource for research on the immune response to SARS-CoV-2. The samples were drawn from the first 160 participants of the ongoing ImmuneRACE study and from under 1,500 subjects provided by 6 global collaborators. Nearly every sample came with metadata listing a de-identified subject ID, COVID-19 status, age in years and sex. Where HLA class I and class II types were available, the types were taken from metadata supplied by the sample provider, not from assay-based typing. The study at large found these results: How much clinical and demographic metadata was included differed by source and by participant, and the metadata was provided uncurated.

Collaborating institutions collected whole blood in K2EDTA tubes following their own protocols. For TCRbeta analysis, collaborator samples were shipped as frozen whole blood, as isolated PBMCs, or as DNA extracted from either sample type. As for this clone: Its specific antigen is unknown. Per-base quality was not reported, and no clone a single base away is much larger than it.

TCRbeta CDR3 regions were amplified from genomic DNA using the immunoSEQ Assay, a bias-controlled multiplex PCR. The published analysis was carried out like this. Nucleated cell counts per sample were estimated from amplification of reference gene primers within the assay. To quantify the absolute abundance of each unique TCRbeta CDR3 rearrangement, sequence reads were collapsed and filtered. For each sample, productive Simpson clonality was calculated as the square root of Simpson's diversity index over productive rearrangements. The immuneACCESS repertoire file appears here via TCRdb, limited to in-frame rearrangements. These files lack a portion of the clones; in checked studies, under half of the deficit traces to unresolved V genes, and the cause of the others is not known. V and J calls and clone size follow that table, whereas D and trimming were derived from the DNA. The sample table lists 85,000 to 95,000 clones, roughly 88% of them with a count of one. Roughly 0.43% of the sample comes from the top ten.

Ends trimmed: V by 4 bases, J by 5 bases; bases unmatched to a gene: 9. The CDR3 runs 15 amino acids, cysteine and phenylalanine included. Only CDR3 DNA remains: 45 bases, in frame from the first base. Looking up the germline V gene yields CDR1 SGHDT and CDR2 YYEEEE. Material: peripheral blood. This clonotype was sampled from a man between 60 and 75 years old with acute or convalescent COVID-19. This receptor chain uses TRBV5-6 and TRBJ1-1, and 9 junctional nucleotides match TRBD1. The CDR3 region: CASSTAGTGSTEAFF. The nucleotide sequence reads as follows: TGTGCCAGCAGCACCGCAGGGACAGGGAGTACTGAAGCTTTCTTT.